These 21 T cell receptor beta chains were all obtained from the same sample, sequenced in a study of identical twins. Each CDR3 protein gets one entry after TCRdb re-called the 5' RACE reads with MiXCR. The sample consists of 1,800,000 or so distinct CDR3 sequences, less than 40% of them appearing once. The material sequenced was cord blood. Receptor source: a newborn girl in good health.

DNA of the CDR3: TGTGCCAGCAGGCCCCCCGGCGGGCCAAATGAAAAACTGTTTTTT. Its translation: CASRPPGGPNEKLFF. The chain couples TRBV25-1 to TRBJ1-4; D ambiguous. This CDR3 contains 15 residues. The V end lost 6 bases, the J end lost 5 bases, and 16 bases lay between the germline ends. Germline V gene lookup returns CDR1 MGHDK and CDR2 SYGVNS.

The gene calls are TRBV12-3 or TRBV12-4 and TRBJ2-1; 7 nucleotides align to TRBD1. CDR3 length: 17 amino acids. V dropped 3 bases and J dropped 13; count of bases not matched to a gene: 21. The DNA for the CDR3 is TGTGCCAGCAGTTTCCTCGGCTTTGACAGGGTGAAAGAGACCCAGTTCTTC. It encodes CASSFLGFDRVKETQFF.

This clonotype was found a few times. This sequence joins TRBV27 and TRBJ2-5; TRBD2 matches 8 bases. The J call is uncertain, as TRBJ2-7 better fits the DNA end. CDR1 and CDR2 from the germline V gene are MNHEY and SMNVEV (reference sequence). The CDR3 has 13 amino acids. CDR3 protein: CASGSGGGNEQYF. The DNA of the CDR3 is TGTGCCAGCGGCTCCGGGGGGGGCAACGAGCAGTACTTC.

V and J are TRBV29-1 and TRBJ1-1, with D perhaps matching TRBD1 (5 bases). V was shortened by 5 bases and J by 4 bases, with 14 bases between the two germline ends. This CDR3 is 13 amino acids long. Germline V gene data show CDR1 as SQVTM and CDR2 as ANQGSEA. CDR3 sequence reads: CSVSGSLSTEAFF. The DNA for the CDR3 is TGCAGCGTTTCAGGGAGCCTGAGCACTGAAGCTTTCTTT. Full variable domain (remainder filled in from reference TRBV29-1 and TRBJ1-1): SAVISQKPSRDICQRGTSLTIQCQVDSQVTMMFWYRQQPGQSLTLIATANQGSEATYESGFVIDKFPISRPNLTFSTLTVSNMSPEDSSIYLCSVSGSLSTEAFFGQGTRLTVV.

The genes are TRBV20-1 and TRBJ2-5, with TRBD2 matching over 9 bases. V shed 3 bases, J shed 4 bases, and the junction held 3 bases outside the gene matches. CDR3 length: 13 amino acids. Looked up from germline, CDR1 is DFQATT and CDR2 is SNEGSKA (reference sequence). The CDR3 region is CSASSGGTETQYF. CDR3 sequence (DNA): TGCAGTGCTAGTAGCGGGGGCACAGAGACCCAGTACTTC.

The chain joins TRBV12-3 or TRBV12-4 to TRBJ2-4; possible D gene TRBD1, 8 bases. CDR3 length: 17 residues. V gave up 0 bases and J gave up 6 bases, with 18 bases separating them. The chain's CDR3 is CASSLAGTGGGINIQYF. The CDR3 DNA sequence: TGTGCCAGCAGTTTAGCGGGAACAGGGGGGGGGATAAACATTCAGTACTTC.

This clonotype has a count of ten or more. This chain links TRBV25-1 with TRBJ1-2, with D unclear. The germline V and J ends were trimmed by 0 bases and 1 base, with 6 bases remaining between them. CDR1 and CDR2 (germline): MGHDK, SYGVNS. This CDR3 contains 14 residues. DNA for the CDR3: TGTGCCAGCAGTGAATATAACAATAACTATGGCTACACCTTC. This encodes CASSEYNNNYGYTF.

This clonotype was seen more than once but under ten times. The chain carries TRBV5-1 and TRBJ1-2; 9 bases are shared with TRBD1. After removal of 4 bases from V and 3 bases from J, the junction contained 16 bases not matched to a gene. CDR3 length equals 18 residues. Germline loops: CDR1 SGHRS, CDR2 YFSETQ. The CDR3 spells CASSDHRDRALLDYGYTF. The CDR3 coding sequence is TGCGCCAGCAGCGATCACCGGGACAGGGCCTTGCTGGACTATGGCTACACCTTC.

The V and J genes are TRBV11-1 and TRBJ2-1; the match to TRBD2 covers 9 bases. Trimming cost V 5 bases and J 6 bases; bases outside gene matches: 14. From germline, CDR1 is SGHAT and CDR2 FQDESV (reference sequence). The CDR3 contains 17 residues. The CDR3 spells CASSRTGAGGPINEQFF. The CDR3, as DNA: TGTGCCAGCAGCCGTACAGGGGCGGGAGGGCCTATCAATGAGCAGTTCTTC.

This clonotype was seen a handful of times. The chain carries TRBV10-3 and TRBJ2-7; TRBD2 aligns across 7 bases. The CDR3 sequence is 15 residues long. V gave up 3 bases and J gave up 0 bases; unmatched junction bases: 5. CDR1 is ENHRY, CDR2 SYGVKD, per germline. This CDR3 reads CAISDQRDPSYEQYF. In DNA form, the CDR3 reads TGTGCCATCAGTGATCAGCGGGATCCCTCCTACGAGCAGTACTTC.

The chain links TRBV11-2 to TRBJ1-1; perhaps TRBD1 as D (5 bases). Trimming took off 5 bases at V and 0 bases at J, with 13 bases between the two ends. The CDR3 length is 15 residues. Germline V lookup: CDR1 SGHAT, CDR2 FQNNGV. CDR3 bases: TGTGCCAGCAGCCTTCGACAGCCCATGAACACTGAAGCTTTCTTT. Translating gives CASSLRQPMNTEAFF.

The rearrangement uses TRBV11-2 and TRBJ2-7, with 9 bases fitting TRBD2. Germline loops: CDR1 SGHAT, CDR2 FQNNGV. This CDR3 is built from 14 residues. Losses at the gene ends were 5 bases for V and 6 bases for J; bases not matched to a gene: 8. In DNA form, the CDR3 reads TGTGCCAGCAGCCCAAGCGGGGGGCCCTCCGAGCAGTACTTC. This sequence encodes CASSPSGGPSEQYF.

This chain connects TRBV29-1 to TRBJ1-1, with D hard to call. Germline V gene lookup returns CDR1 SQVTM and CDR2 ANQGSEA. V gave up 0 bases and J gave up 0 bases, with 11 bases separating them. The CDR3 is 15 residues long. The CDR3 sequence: CSVEDGSPMNTEAFF. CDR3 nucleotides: TGCAGCGTTGAAGATGGGAGCCCAATGAACACTGAAGCTTTCTTT.

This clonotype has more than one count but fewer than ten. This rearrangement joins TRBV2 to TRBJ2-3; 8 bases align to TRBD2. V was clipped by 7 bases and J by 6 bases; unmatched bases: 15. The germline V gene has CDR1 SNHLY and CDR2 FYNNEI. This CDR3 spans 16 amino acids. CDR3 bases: TGTGCCAGCACCCAGGAGTCTAGCGGGCGCGGGGATACGCAGTATTTT. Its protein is CASTQESSGRGDTQYF.

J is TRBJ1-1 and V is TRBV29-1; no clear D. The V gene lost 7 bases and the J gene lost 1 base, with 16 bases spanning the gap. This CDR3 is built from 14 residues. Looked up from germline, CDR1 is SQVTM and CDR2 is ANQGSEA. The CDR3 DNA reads TGCAGCGGACGGCTCCAAGGGAAGAACACTGAAGCTTTCTTT. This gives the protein CSGRLQGKNTEAFF.

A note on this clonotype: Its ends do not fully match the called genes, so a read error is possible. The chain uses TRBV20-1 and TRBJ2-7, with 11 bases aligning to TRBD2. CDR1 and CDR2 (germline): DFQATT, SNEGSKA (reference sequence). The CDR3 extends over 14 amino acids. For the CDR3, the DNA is TGCAGTGCTAGTAGCGGGGGGGCGGCCTACGAGCAGTCCTTC. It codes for CSASSGGAAYEQSF.

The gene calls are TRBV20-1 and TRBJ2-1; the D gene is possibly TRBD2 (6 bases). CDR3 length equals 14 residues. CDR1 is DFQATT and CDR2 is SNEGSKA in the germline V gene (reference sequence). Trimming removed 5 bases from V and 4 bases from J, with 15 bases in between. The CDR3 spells CSAPGRSGYNEQFF. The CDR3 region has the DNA TGCAGTGCTCCGGGGAGGTCGGGATACAATGAGCAGTTCTTC.

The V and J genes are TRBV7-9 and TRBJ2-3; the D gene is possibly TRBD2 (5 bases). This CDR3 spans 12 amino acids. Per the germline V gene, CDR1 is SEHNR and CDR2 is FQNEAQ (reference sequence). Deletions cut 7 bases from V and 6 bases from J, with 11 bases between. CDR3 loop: CASTKAADTQYF. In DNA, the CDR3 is TGTGCCAGCACCAAAGCGGCGGATACGCAGTATTTT. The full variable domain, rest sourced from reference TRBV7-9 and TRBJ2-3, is DTGVSQNPRHKITKRGQNVTFRCDPISEHNRLYWYRQTLGQGPEFLTYFQNEAQLEKSRLLSDRFSAERPKGSFSTLEIQRTEQGDSAMYLCASTKAADTQYFGPGTRLTVL.

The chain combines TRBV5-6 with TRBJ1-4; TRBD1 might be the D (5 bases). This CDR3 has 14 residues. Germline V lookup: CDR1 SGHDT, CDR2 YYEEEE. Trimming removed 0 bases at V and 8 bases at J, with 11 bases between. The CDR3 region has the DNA TGTGCCAGCAGCTTGGAGCCGCAGGGCGAAAAACTGTTTTTT. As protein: CASSLEPQGEKLFF.

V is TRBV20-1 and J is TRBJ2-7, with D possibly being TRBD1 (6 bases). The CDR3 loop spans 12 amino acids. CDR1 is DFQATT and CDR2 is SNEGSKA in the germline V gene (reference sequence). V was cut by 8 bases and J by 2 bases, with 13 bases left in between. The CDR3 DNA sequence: TGCAGTACCCCCAGGGGCACCTACGAGCAGTACTTC. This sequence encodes CSTPRGTYEQYF.

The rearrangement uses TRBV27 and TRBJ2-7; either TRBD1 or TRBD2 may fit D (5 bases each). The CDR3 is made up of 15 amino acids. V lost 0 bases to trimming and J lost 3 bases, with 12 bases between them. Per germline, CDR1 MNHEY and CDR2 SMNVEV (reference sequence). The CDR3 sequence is CASSLSWGTNYEQYF. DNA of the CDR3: TGTGCCAGCAGTTTATCCTGGGGGACCAACTACGAGCAGTACTTC.